The clone carrying this TCR beta chain was counted a few times. The source of the sample is a study of molecular identifiers for immune sequencing clone quantification. TCRdb fed the PCR reads into MiXCR, producing one record per CDR3 protein. The sample lists 97,000 or so distinct CDR3 sequences; 30% to 45% were seen once. The receptor was derived from a human donor in good health. Some libraries in this study had Jurkat cell RNA spiked in. Source material: naive CD8+ T cells from blood, with Jurkat cell RNA spiked in. Subset defined: FACS-sorted CD8+CD4-CCR7+CD45RA+ naive T cells.

The CDR3 reads CSARDLGIEQYF. The CDR3 region has the DNA TGCAGTGCTAGAGATTTAGGGATCGAGCAGTACTTC. This rearrangement joins TRBV20-1 to TRBJ2-7, with no clear D. The CDR3 runs 12 residues. Trimming shortened V by 0 bases and J by 6 bases, and 9 bases separated the two germline ends. Germline V gives CDR1 DFQATT, CDR2 SNEGSKA (reference sequence).